This T cell receptor (beta chain) was sequenced during a study of T cell responses to AZD1222 COVID-19 vaccine. Findings of the study overall: Sampling captured repertoires only after the peak T cell response. After two AZD1222 doses, spike-specific TCR breadth and depth rose versus day 0.

As to this clone: The antigen is not known.

Libraries were prepared by immunoSEQ multiplex PCR; TCRdb keeps only in-frame clonotypes and omits some of them. The sample holds 150,000 to 200,000 clones, 90% seen once. After removal of 4 bases from V and 1 base from J, the junction contained 11 bases not matched to a gene. The CDR3 contains 17 residues. Germline CDR1 is SGHKS and CDR2 is YYEKEE (reference sequence). This sequence originates from an adult who received the AZD1222 COVID-19 vaccine. This specimen consisted of peripheral blood, obtained 28 days after the second AZD1222 dose. The chain recombines TRBV5-5 with TRBJ1-2; 9 positions match TRBD1. The CDR3 DNA reads TGTGCCAGCAGCCTGGCAGGAAGGACAGGGGATAACTATGGCTACACCTTC. Protein sequence: CASSLAGRTGDNYGYTF.